Following are 28 T cell receptor beta chains from one sample sequenced in a study of CD8 T cells in ankylosing spondylitis (dated by TCRdb to 2016 to 2017). Library preparation employed 5' RACE. Reads for this sample came from an Illumina HiSeq 2500. TCRdb reprocessed the public reads (quality trimming at Q25 with fastp, clone calling with MiXCR) and kept in-frame beta chains. Each entry is one CDR3 protein sequence, shown with its most common DNA and genes. In this sample the table shows 150,000 to 200,000 distinct CDR3 sequences, roughly a third of which occur a single time. The top ten constitute 4.5% to 6% of the sample. The sequencing sample was made of synovial fluid, either unsorted or a sorted T cell fraction (not recorded which). The receptors were sampled from a male donor with ankylosing spondylitis.

This clonotype was observed a handful of times. The chain uses TRBV19 and TRBJ2-3; no clear D gene. The CDR3 has 13 amino acids. CDR1 is LNHDA, CDR2 SQIVND, per germline (reference sequence). Between the trimmed V and J ends, which lost 9 bases and 0 bases, there was a span of 10 bases. The CDR3 nucleotides read TGTGCCAGCTCCCACCAAAGCACAGATACGCAGTATTTT. It yields the protein CASSHQSTDTQYF. The whole variable domain, remainder taken from reference TRBV19 and TRBJ2-3, is DGGITQSPKYLFRKEGQNVTLSCEQNLNHDAMYWYRQDPGQGLRLIYYSQIVNDFQKGDIAEGYSVSREKKESFPLTVTSAQKNPTAFYLCASSHQSTDTQYFGPGTRLTVL.

This clonotype was seen only a few times. The J gene is TRBJ2-7, the V gene TRBV7-9, with 10 bases identical to TRBD1. Losses at the gene ends were 7 bases for V and 2 bases for J; bases not matched to a gene: 5. The CDR3 runs to 14 residues. Looked up from germline, CDR1 is SEHNR and CDR2 is FQNEAQ (reference sequence). The DNA of the CDR3 is TGTGCCAGCACGACCGGGACAGGGGCCTACGAGCAGTACTTC. Amino acids: CASTTGTGAYEQYF.

This clonotype has ten or more counts. The rearrangement uses TRBV28 and TRBJ1-1; D remains ambiguous. The V end was cut by 6 bases, the J end by 1 base, with 6 bases between. Germline V gives CDR1 MDHEN, CDR2 SYDVKM. The CDR3 spans 12 residues. In DNA form, the CDR3 reads TGTGCCAGCAGCTACAGGAACACTGAAGCTTTCTTT. Encoded protein: CASSYRNTEAFF.

This clonotype was seen a few times. The gene calls are TRBV12-3 or TRBV12-4 and TRBJ1-1; 7 bases line up with TRBD1. CDR3 length: 12 amino acids. Trimming removed 5 bases from V and 7 bases from J; junction bases left unmatched: 4. CDR3 region: CASSPAGGEAFF. DNA for the CDR3: TGTGCCAGCAGTCCCGCAGGGGGTGAAGCTTTCTTT.

The gene calls are TRBV28 and TRBJ2-1; a weak D match, TRBD2 (5 bases). CDR3 size: 15 residues. CDR1 and CDR2 from the germline V gene are MDHEN and SYDVKM. The V gene lost 7 bases and the J gene lost 4 bases, with 17 bases spanning the gap. CDR3 region: CASNRGRQPYNEQFF. CDR3 nucleotide sequence: TGTGCCAGCAACCGGGGAAGGCAGCCTTACAATGAGCAGTTCTTC. The full variable domain, completed using reference TRBV28 and TRBJ2-1, is DVKVTQSSRYLVKRTGEKVFLECVQDMDHENMFWYRQDPGLGLRLIYFSYDVKMKEKGDIPEGYSVSREKKERFSLILESASTNQTSMYLCASNRGRQPYNEQFFGPGTRLTVL.

This clonotype showed up just a few times. Relative to the germline gene, one junction end is altered; a read error may explain this. The chain links TRBV18 to TRBJ1-1; the D is unclear. This CDR3 comprises 13 residues. Germline CDR1 is KGHSH and CDR2 is LQKENI. The CDR3 DNA reads TGCGCCAGCAGCCCGGGCGGGAACACTGAAGCTTTCTTT. This sequence encodes CASSPGGNTEAFF.

This clonotype showed up just a few times. CDR3 bases: TGCAGTGCTAGAGATCGGCTAGCGGGACGAGGGGGCCAAGAGACCCAGTACTTC. It translates to CSARDRLAGRGGQETQYF. The chain recombines TRBV20-1 with TRBJ2-5, with 9 bases aligning to TRBD2. V lost 0 bases, J lost 1 base, and 12 bases stayed unmatched. CDR3 length equals 18 residues. CDR1 is DFQATT and CDR2 is SNEGSKA in the germline V gene (reference sequence).

This clonotype has at least ten counts. This chain links TRBV3-1 with TRBJ2-5; TRBD2 aligns across 11 bases. The V gene's germline CDR1 is LGHDT and CDR2 YNNKEL (reference sequence). Trimming removed 3 bases from V and 2 bases from J; junction bases left unmatched: 5. The CDR3 has 16 amino acids. Written as DNA, the CDR3 is TGTGCCAGCAGCCAGGAGACTAGCGGGGAGCAAGAGACCCAGTACTTC. It encodes CASSQETSGEQETQYF.

The J gene is TRBJ2-5, the V gene TRBV20-1; weak D call: TRBD2 (5 bases). V was clipped by 6 bases and J by 1 base, with 15 bases between them. The germline gives CDR1 DFQATT, CDR2 SNEGSKA (reference sequence). The CDR3 is 14 residues long. CDR3 region: CSATKGAGQETQYF. CDR3 DNA: TGCAGTGCCACTAAGGGCGCGGGCCAAGAGACCCAGTACTTC.

This rearrangement joins TRBV29-1 to TRBJ2-1; TRBD2 matches at 14 bases. The CDR3 consists of 13 residues. Germline values: CDR1 SQVTM, CDR2 ANQGSEA. The V and J ends lost 6 bases and 6 bases, in that order; junction bases with no gene match: 1. The CDR3 DNA reads as TGCAGCGTGGGACTAGCGGGAGCCAATGAGCAGTTCTTC. Amino acids: CSVGLAGANEQFF.

This clonotype occurred a few times. This rearrangement joins TRBV7-9 to TRBJ2-3, with D unclear. Germline loops: CDR1 SEHNR, CDR2 FQNEAQ (reference sequence). Trimming removed 5 bases at V and 2 bases at J, with 11 bases between. CDR3 length: 14 residues. The DNA of the CDR3 is TGTGCCAGCAGCCCCCGTATAGCCACAGATACGCAGTATTTT. It yields the protein CASSPRIATDTQYF.

The chain is built from TRBV12-5 and TRBJ2-3; D is unclear. V lost 2 bases and J 3 bases, leaving 3 bases between the germline ends. This CDR3 contains 12 residues. The germline V gene has CDR1 LGHNT and CDR2 FRNRAP. In DNA, the CDR3 is TGTGCTAGTGGTTTGCTAACAGATACGCAGTATTTT. Its protein is CASGLLTDTQYF. Based on the CDR3 plus reference TRBV12-5 and TRBJ2-3, the full variable domain is DARVTQTPRHKVTEMGQEVTMRCQPILGHNTVFWYRQTMMQGLELLAYFRNRAPLDDSGMPKDRFSAEMPDATLATLKIQPSEPRDSAVYFCASGLLTDTQYFGPGTRLTVL.

This clonotype has ten or more counts. The chain combines TRBV2 with TRBJ1-2, with 9 bases that match TRBD1. The germline V gene has CDR1 SNHLY and CDR2 FYNNEI. This CDR3 has 15 residues. With 6 bases clipped from V and 0 bases from J, the junction kept 5 bases outside the gene matches. The CDR3 nucleotides read TGTGCCAGCAGCGGGACAGGGAAGTCTAACTATGGCTACACCTTC. It codes for CASSGTGKSNYGYTF. The entire variable domain, with the rest obtained from reference TRBV2 and TRBJ1-2, is as follows: EPEVTQTPSHQVTQMGQEVILRCVPISNHLYFYWYRQILGQKVEFLVSFYNNEISEKSEIFDDQFSVERPDGSNFTLKIRSTKLEDSAMYFCASSGTGKSNYGYTFGSGTRLTVV.

This clonotype was seen many times. The V and J genes are TRBV20-1 and TRBJ2-2; TRBD2 might be the D (6 bases). The V end was cut by 0 bases, the J end by 8 bases, with 22 bases between. The length of the CDR3 is 17 residues. Per the germline V gene, CDR1 is DFQATT and CDR2 is SNEGSKA (reference sequence). This CDR3 reads CSARDAGIGGGAGELFF. Written as DNA, the CDR3 is TGCAGTGCTAGAGATGCGGGAATTGGGGGTGGTGCAGGGGAGCTGTTTTTT.

V and J are TRBV30 and TRBJ1-5; perhaps TRBD1 as D (5 bases). The CDR3 runs 14 residues. V lost 2 bases and J 4 bases, leaving 12 bases between the germline ends. Germline V gene sequence: CDR1 GTSNPN, CDR2 SVGIG (reference sequence). CDR3 in amino acids: CAWSWGRGNQPQHF. In nucleotides, the CDR3 is TGTGCCTGGAGTTGGGGACGGGGAAATCAGCCCCAGCATTTT.

The chain joins TRBV25-1 to TRBJ2-7, with a possible D match to TRBD1 (7 bases). The CDR3 loop spans 17 amino acids. Germline-derived CDR1 and CDR2 are MGHDK and SYGVNS. V was shortened by 2 bases and J by 5 bases, with 22 bases between the two germline ends. The CDR3 protein is CASSEGGGRGARDEQYF. The CDR3 coding sequence is TGTGCCAGCAGTGAAGGTGGGGGCAGGGGGGCTCGGGACGAGCAGTACTTC.

Only a few counts were recorded for this clonotype. The chain uses TRBV20-1 and TRBJ2-6; D tentatively reads TRBD1 or TRBD2 (5 bases each). The CDR3 consists of 16 residues. Germline CDR1 DFQATT, CDR2 SNEGSKA (reference sequence). The CDR3 nucleotides are TGCAGCACAAGGGGACGGTTTATATCTGGGGCCAACGTCCTGACTTTC. It specifies CSTRGRFISGANVLTF.

This clonotype was recorded a few times. V is TRBV11-2 and J is TRBJ1-4, with a possible D match to TRBD1 (5 bases). Trimming took 5 bases from V and 7 from J, leaving 14 bases between them. Germline V lookup: CDR1 SGHAT, CDR2 FQNNGV. The CDR3 length is 14 residues. In DNA form, the CDR3 reads TGTGCCAGCAGCCCCAGGGTACTCAGTGAAAAACTGTTTTTT. Amino acids: CASSPRVLSEKLFF.

The V and J genes are TRBV27 and TRBJ2-1; 10 positions match TRBD2. From germline, CDR1 is MNHEY and CDR2 SMNVEV (reference sequence). The CDR3 has 16 residues. The V gene end was trimmed by 5 bases and the J gene end by 5 bases; junction bases not matched to a gene: 9. The CDR3 protein is CASSPRTSGIDNEQFF. The CDR3 DNA is TGTGCCAGCAGTCCCAGAACTAGCGGGATCGACAATGAGCAGTTCTTC.

The chain carries TRBV20-1 and TRBJ2-1; D is unclear. V gave up 0 bases and J gave up 2 bases, with 11 bases separating them. The length of the CDR3 is 15 residues. Germline-derived CDR1 and CDR2 are DFQATT and SNEGSKA (reference sequence). For the CDR3, the DNA is TGCAGTGCTAGAGATAAGGCCCCCCCCTACAATGAGCAGTTCTTC. Translated, it gives CSARDKAPPYNEQFF.

The chain recombines TRBV20-1 with TRBJ2-1, with 16 bases that match TRBD2. The germline V gene has CDR1 DFQATT and CDR2 SNEGSKA (reference sequence). V lost 2 bases and J lost 12; bases outside the gene matches: 10. This CDR3 has 16 residues. The CDR3, as DNA: TGCAGTGCTAGATCACCCGGGACTAGCGGGGGGGGGGTGCAGTTCTTC. It translates to CSARSPGTSGGGVQFF.

The V and J genes are TRBV7-2 and TRBJ2-7; 7 bases are shared with TRBD2. CDR3 size: 14 residues. J was trimmed by 7 bases and V by 1 base; bases with no gene match: 7. In germline, CDR1 is SGHTA, CDR2 FQGNSA. The CDR3 nucleotides are TGTGCCAGCAGCTTAGACGGGGGGTCCTGGGAGCAGTACTTC. Translated, it gives CASSLDGGSWEQYF.

As to this clonotype: A much larger clone differs by one base, so this may be a read error. The gene calls are TRBV24-1 and TRBJ2-2, with no clear D. CDR1 is KGHDR, CDR2 SFDVKD, per germline. The CDR3 runs 13 residues. Here the CDR3 reads CATRDLNTGELFF. The CDR3 DNA reads as TGTGCCACCAGAGATTTAAACACCGGGGAGCTGTTTTTT.

This chain joins TRBV7-8 and TRBJ2-7; D is undetermined. Germline lookup yields CDR1 SGHVS and CDR2 FQNEAQ. The CDR3 sequence is 14 residues long. V was shortened by 1 base and J by 2 bases, with 9 bases between the two germline ends. CDR3 sequence: CASSLDPGAYEQYF. CDR3 nucleotides: TGTGCCAGCAGCTTAGATCCGGGCGCCTACGAGCAGTACTTC.

The V and J genes are TRBV10-3 and TRBJ2-7; D unclear. Germline CDR1 is ENHRY and CDR2 is SYGVKD. V lost 5 bases to trimming and J lost 6 bases, with 8 bases between them. The CDR3 is 11 amino acids. In DNA form, the CDR3 reads TGTGCCATCAGTAGCCGGTCCGAGCAGTACTTC. The encoded protein is CAISSRSEQYF.

This sequence joins TRBV5-1 and TRBJ2-1, with 8 bases fitting TRBD2. Germline V gene data show CDR1 as SGHRS and CDR2 as YFSETQ. This CDR3 has 14 residues. J lost 7 bases, V lost 0 bases, and 3 bases had no gene match. The CDR3 here is CASSLVSSGNEQFF. DNA of the CDR3: TGCGCCAGCAGCTTGGTTTCTAGCGGGAATGAGCAGTTCTTC.

The chain recombines TRBV19 with TRBJ2-7, with D maybe TRBD1 (6 bases). CDR3 size: 14 residues. CDR1 and CDR2 from the germline V gene are LNHDA and SQIVND (reference sequence). V was shortened by 5 bases and J by 2 bases, with 13 bases between the two germline ends. The CDR3 bases are TGTGCCAGTAGTTTACAGACAGGACCCTACGAGCAGTACTTC. Translated: CASSLQTGPYEQYF.

This clonotype has just a few counts. This chain's CDR3 is CASGHDRGLSPLHF. The DNA for the CDR3 is TGTGCTAGTGGACATGACAGGGGGCTTTCACCCCTCCACTTT. The chain joins TRBV12-5 to TRBJ1-6; 10 bases match TRBD1. After removal of 6 bases from V and 9 bases from J, the junction contained 5 bases not matched to a gene. This CDR3 comprises 14 residues. CDR1 is LGHNT and CDR2 is FRNRAP in the germline V gene.